This T cell receptor beta chain was sequenced for a study of patients and donors after allogeneic stem cell transplantation. V lost 5 bases to trimming and J lost 4 bases, with 15 bases between them. CDR1 DFQATT and CDR2 SNEGSKA come from the germline V gene (reference sequence). CDR3 length: 14 residues. TCRdb reprocessed the RT-PCR reads with MiXCR, giving one entry per CDR3 protein. The sample lists around 170,000 distinct CDR3 sequences; 24% were seen once. The sequenced sample consisted of blood, either unsorted or a sorted T cell fraction (not recorded which). This TCR was sampled from a human donor who was either an allogeneic HSCT recipient or a stem cell or donor lymphocyte infusion donor (not recorded which). It is not recorded whose cells these are; they may come from a transplant donor. This sequence joins TRBV20-1 and TRBJ1-3, with D possibly being TRBD1 (6 bases). The CDR3 protein is CSARQGGGGNTIYF. For the CDR3, the DNA is TGCAGTGCTCGCCAAGGGGGGGGCGGAAACACCATATATTTT.